What follows describes a single T cell receptor (beta chain). As yet, its antigen is unknown. This sample stems from a study of T cells in localized non-small cell lung cancer. Notes on the study in general: Paired adjacent lung recovered a median roughly 60 of the top 100 tumor clones. Without multi-region sequencing, intratumor heterogeneity could not be excluded.

This CDR3 has 14 amino acids. CDR1 and CDR2 (germline): SGHRS, YFSETQ. The V end lost 0 bases, the J end lost 8 bases, and 9 bases lay between the germline ends. Profiling relied on immunoSEQ multiplex PCR, and the TCRdb table lists in-frame clones only, not all of them. The data show some 27,000 clones, around 89% seen once. Material: peripheral blood, obtained before any cancer treatment. V usage is TRBV5-1 and J usage is TRBJ1-6; weak D call: TRBD1 (5 bases). This TCR derives from a female donor over 55 with stage III squamous cell lung carcinoma. In nucleotides, the CDR3 is TGCGCCAGCAGCTTGGGACAGACGGATTCACCCCTCCACTTT. Translated: CASSLGQTDSPLHF. Based on the CDR3 plus reference TRBV5-1 and TRBJ1-6, the full variable domain is KAGVTQTPRYLIKTRGQQVTLSCSPISGHRSVSWYQQTPGQGLQFLFEYFSETQRNKGNFPGRFSGRQFSNSRSEMNVSTLELGDSALYLCASSLGQTDSPLHFGNGTRLTVT.